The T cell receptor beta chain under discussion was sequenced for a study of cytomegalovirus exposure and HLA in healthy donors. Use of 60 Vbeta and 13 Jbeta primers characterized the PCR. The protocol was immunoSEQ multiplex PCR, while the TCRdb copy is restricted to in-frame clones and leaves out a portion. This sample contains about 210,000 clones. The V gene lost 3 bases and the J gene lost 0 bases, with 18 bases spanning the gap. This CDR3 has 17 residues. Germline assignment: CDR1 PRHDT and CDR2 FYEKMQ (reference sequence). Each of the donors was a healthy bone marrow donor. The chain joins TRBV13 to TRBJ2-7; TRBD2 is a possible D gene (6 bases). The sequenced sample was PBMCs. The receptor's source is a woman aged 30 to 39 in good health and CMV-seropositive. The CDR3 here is CASSLGGPQASSYEQYF. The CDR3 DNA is TGTGCCAGCAGCTTGGGGGGTCCACAGGCCAGCTCCTACGAGCAGTACTTC. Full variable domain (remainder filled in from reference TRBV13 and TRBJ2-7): AAGVIQSPRHLIKEKRETATLKCYPIPRHDTVYWYQQGPGQDPQFLISFYEKMQSDKGSIPDRFSAQQFSDYHSELNMSSLELGDSALYFCASSLGGPQASSYEQYFGPGTRLTVT.